This TCR beta chain was identified during a study of cytomegalovirus exposure and HLA in healthy donors. CDR1 SGHVS and CDR2 FNYEAQ come from the germline V gene. The CDR3 consists of 16 residues. V lost 4 bases and J lost 1; bases outside the gene matches: 5. About this clone: The target antigen is unknown.

The primer mix had 60 Vbeta and 13 Jbeta primers. TCRdb's copy holds only in-frame clones and misses some; the assay was immunoSEQ multiplex PCR. The sample records 170,000 or so clones, 80% being singletons. General study points: Reports described diagnosis of cytomegalovirus status by the classifier as highly specific and sensitive.

The chain uses TRBV7-6 and TRBJ1-3, with 9 bases that match TRBD1. Sequencing was performed on PBMCs. The sequence derives from a woman in her forties or fifties in good health and CMV-seropositive. CDR3 protein: CASSWGQGRSGNTIYF. In DNA, the CDR3 is TGTGCCAGCAGCTGGGGACAGGGCCGATCTGGAAACACCATATATTTT.